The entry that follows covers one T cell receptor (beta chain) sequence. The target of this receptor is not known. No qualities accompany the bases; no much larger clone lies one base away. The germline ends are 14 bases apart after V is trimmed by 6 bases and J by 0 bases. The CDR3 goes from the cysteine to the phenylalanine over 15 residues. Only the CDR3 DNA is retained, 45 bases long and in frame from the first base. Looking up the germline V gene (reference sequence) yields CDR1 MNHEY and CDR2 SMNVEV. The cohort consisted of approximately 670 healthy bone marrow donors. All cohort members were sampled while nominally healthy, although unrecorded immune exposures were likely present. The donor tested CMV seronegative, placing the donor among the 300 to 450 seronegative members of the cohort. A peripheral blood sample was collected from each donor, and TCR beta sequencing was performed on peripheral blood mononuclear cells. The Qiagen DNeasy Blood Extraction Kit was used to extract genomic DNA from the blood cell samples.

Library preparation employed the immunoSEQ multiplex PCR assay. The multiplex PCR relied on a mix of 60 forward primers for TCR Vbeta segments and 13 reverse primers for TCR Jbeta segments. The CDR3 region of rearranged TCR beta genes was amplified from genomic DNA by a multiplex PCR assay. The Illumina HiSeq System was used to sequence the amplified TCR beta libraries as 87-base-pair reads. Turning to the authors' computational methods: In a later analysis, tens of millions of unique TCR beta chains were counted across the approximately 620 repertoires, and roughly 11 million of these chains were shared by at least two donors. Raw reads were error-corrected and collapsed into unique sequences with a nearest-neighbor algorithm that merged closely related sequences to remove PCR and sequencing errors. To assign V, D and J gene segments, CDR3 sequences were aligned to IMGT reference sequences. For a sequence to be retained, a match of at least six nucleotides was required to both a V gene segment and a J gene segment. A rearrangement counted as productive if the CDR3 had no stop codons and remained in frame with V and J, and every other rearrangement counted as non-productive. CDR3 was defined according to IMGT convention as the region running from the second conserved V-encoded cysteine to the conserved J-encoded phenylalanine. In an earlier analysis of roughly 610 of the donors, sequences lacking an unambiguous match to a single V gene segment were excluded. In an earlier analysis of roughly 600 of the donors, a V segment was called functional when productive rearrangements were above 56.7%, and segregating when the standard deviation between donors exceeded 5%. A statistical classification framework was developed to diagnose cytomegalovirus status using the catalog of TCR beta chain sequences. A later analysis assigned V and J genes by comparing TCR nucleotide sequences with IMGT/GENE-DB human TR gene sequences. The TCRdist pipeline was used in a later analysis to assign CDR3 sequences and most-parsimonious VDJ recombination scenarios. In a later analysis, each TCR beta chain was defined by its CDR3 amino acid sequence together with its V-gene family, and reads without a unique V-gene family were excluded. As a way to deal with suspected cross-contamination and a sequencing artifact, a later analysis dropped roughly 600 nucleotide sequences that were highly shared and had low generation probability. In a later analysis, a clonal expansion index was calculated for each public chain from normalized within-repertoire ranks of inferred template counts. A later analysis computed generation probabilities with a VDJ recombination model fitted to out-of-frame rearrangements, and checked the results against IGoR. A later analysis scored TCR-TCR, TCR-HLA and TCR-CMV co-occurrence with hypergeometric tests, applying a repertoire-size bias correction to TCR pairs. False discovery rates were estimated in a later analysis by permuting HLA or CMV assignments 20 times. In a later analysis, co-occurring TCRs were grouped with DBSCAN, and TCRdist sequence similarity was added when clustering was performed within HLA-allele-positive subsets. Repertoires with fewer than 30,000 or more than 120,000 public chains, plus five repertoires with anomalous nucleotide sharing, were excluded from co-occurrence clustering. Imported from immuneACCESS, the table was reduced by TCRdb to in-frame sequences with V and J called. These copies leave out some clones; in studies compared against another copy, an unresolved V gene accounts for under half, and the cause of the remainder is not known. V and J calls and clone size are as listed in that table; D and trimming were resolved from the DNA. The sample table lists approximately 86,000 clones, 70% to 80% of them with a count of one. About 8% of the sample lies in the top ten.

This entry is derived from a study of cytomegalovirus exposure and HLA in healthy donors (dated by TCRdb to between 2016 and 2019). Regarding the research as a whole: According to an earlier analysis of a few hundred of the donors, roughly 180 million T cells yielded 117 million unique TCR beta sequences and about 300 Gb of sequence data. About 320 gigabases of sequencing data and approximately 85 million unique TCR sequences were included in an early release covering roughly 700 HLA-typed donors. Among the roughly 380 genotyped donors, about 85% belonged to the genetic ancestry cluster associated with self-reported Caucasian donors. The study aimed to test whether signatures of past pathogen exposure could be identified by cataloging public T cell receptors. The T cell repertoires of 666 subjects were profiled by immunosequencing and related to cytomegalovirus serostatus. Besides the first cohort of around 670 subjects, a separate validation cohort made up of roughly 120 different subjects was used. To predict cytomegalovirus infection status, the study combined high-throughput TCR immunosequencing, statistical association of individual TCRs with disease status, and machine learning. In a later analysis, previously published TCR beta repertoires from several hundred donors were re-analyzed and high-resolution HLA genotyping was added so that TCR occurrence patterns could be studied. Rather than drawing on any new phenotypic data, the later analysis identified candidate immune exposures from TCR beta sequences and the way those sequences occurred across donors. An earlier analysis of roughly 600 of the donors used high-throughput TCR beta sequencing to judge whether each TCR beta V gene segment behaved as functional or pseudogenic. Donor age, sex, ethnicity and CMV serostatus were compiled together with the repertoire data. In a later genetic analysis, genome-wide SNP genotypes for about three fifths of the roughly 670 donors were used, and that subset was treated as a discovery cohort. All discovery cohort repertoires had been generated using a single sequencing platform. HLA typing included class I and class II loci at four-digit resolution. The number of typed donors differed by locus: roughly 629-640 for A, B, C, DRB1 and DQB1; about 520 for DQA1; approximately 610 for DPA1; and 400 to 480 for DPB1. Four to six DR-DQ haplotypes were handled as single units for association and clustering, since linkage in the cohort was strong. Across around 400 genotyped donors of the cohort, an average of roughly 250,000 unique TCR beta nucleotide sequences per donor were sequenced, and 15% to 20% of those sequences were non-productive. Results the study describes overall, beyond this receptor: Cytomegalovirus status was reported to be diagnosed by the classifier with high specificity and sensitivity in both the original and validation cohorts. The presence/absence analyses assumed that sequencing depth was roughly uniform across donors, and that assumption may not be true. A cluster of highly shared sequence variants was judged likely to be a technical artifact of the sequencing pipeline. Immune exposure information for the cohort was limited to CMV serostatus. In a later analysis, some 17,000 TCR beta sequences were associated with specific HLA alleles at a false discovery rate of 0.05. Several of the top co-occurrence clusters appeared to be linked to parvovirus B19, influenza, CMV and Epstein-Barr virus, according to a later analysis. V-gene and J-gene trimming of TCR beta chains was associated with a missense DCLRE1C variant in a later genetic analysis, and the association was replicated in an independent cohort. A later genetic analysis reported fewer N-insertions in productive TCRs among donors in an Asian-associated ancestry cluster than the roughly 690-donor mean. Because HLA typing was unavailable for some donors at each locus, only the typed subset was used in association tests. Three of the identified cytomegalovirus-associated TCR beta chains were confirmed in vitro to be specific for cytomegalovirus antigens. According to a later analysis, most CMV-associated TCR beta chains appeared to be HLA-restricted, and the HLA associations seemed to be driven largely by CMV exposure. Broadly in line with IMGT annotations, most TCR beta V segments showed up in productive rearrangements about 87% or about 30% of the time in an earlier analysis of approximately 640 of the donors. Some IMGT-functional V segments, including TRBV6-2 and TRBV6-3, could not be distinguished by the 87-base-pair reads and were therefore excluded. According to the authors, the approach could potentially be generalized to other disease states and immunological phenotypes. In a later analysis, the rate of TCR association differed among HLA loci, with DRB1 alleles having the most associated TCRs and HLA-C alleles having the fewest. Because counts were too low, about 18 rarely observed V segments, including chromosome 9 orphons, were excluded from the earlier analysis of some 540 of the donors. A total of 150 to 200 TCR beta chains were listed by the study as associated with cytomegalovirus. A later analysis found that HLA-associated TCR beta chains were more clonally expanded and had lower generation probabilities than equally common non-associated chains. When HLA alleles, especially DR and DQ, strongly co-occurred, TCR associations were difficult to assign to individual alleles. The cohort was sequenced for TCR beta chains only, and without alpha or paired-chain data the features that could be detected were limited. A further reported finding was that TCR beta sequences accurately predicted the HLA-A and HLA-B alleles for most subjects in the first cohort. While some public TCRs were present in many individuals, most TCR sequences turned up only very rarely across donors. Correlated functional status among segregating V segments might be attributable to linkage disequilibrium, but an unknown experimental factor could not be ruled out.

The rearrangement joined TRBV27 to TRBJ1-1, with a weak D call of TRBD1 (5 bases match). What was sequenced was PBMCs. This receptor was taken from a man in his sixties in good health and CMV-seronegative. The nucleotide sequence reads TGTGCCAGCAGGCCCTCGACAGTTTTGAACACTGAAGCTTTCTTT. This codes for CASRPSTVLNTEAFF.